One and the same sample provided the 28 T cell receptor beta chains below, sequenced in a study of shared clonotypes between healthy human individuals. Naive CD8 isolation took CD45RO-negative cells positively selected for CCR7 and excluded terminally differentiated effector memory CD45RA+ cells. Measured with immunoSEQ multiplex PCR; TCRdb has only the in-frame clones, and not every one. The sample contains around 2.1 million clones, 93% of which appear only once. Specimen: naive CD8+ T cells from PBMCs. These receptors were taken from a man aged 18 to 30 in good health. Some clones in this sample may be carry-over from other donors' samples.

The chain joins TRBV29-1 to TRBJ1-3; 9 nucleotides line up with TRBD1. CDR1 is SQVTM, CDR2 ANQGSEA, per germline. This CDR3 region has 20 residues. Trimming took 0 bases from V and 0 from J; bases not matched to a gene: 15. The CDR3: CSVEDRWGQGPTNSGNTIYF. CDR3 sequence (DNA): TGCAGCGTTGAAGATAGGTGGGGACAGGGCCCTACAAACTCTGGAAACACCATATATTTT.

The V gene is TRBV9, the J gene TRBJ2-3; 12 bases are a match to TRBD2. In germline, CDR1 is SGDLS, CDR2 YYNGEE. The ends lost 0 bases at V and 6 bases at J; junction bases unmatched: 2. The CDR3 length is 15 residues. The chain's CDR3 is CASSVETSGGDTQYF. DNA for the CDR3: TGTGCCAGCAGCGTAGAGACTAGCGGGGGTGATACGCAGTATTTT.

The gene calls are TRBV7-8 and TRBJ1-5, with D possibly matching TRBD1 (5 bases). Germline V gene lookup returns CDR1 SGHVS and CDR2 FQNEAQ. The CDR3 is 14 amino acids. Trimming left V 11 bases short and J 3 bases short, with 17 bases between. The CDR3 nucleotides are TGTGCCTCTGGGGGGATGGAATCCAATCAGCCCCAGCATTTT. Protein sequence: CASGGMESNQPQHF.

Here the CDR3 reads CASSLAVRGNYEQYF. CDR3 DNA: TGTGCCAGCAGCTTAGCGGTGCGGGGGAACTACGAGCAGTACTTC. The genes are TRBV7-6 and TRBJ2-7; TRBD2 agrees at 7 bases. The V gene end was trimmed by 0 bases and the J gene end by 3 bases; junction bases not matched to a gene: 5. The CDR3 is 15 residues long. The germline V gene has CDR1 SGHVS and CDR2 FNYEAQ.

This clone was observed once. The chain has TRBV6-1 and TRBJ1-2, with TRBD1 as a possible D gene (5 bases). Germline-derived CDR1 and CDR2 are MNHNS and SASEGT. V was shortened by 6 bases and J by 4 bases, with 18 bases between the two germline ends. The CDR3 spans 15 residues. CDR3 loop: CASSQIPGLSYGYTF. The CDR3 DNA follows: TGTGCCAGCAGCCAAATACCGGGACTGAGCTATGGCTACACCTTC.

The chain couples TRBV5-4 to TRBJ2-7, with 10 bases that match TRBD2. J gave up 2 bases and V 2 bases, and 10 bases lay outside the gene matches. CDR1 is SGHNT, CDR2 YYREEE, per germline (reference sequence). This CDR3 region has 17 residues. CDR3 nucleotide sequence: TGTGCCAGCAGCTTCGTAGCCTTAGCGGGAGGCCCCTACGAGCAGTACTTC. It is translated as CASSFVALAGGPYEQYF.

The chain has TRBV7-9 and TRBJ2-5; TRBD1 agrees at 10 bases. Trimming cost V 1 base and J 1 base; bases outside gene matches: 6. CDR3 length: 17 residues. Germline assignment: CDR1 SEHNR and CDR2 FQNEAQ (reference sequence). The CDR3 loop is CASSLVIRDRGQETQYF. For the CDR3, the DNA is TGTGCCAGCAGCTTAGTAATCCGGGACAGGGGCCAAGAGACCCAGTACTTC.

Details on this clone: The identical CDR3 is also encoded by other nucleotide sequences in the sample. The chain combines TRBV27 with TRBJ2-7; D may match TRBD1 or TRBD2 (5 bases each). V lost 5 bases and J 3 bases, leaving 14 bases between the germline ends. Germline values: CDR1 MNHEY, CDR2 SMNVEV (reference sequence). The CDR3 is 14 amino acids. CDR3 nucleotides: TGTGCCAGCAGTCTCCGGGACCCTAACTACGAGCAGTACTTC. Its translation: CASSLRDPNYEQYF.

The chain couples TRBV5-5 to TRBJ2-3, with D possibly TRBD1 on 6 matching bases. The V gene's germline CDR1 is SGHKS and CDR2 YYEKEE (reference sequence). The V and J ends lost 4 bases and 1 base respectively, with 10 bases between them. This CDR3 is built from 14 residues. The CDR3 is CASSRAGGTDTQYF. The CDR3 DNA sequence: TGTGCCAGCAGCAGGGCAGGGGGCACAGATACGCAGTATTTT. Full variable domain (missing parts from reference TRBV5-5 and TRBJ2-3): DAGVTQSPTHLIKTRGQQVTLRCSPISGHKSVSWYQQVLGQGPQFIFQYYEKEERGRGNFPDRFSARQFPNYSSELNVNALLLGDSALYLCASSRAGGTDTQYFGPGTRLTVL.

The chain uses TRBV4-2 and TRBJ2-7, with 7 positions matching TRBD2. With V trimmed by 0 bases and J by 3 bases, 8 bases remained unmatched. CDR1 is LGHNA and CDR2 is YNFKEQ in the germline V gene. This CDR3 is 16 amino acids long. The CDR3 DNA sequence: TGTGCCAGCAGCCAAGACGGGGCGGGAGACCTCTACGAGCAGTACTTC. This gives the protein CASSQDGAGDLYEQYF.

The J gene is TRBJ2-7, the V gene TRBV28; D remains ambiguous. V was pared by 5 bases and J by 3 bases, with 5 bases between. Looked up from germline, CDR1 is MDHEN and CDR2 is SYDVKM. The CDR3 consists of 11 residues. CDR3 DNA sequence: TGTGCCAGCAGTAAAGACTACGAGCAGTACTTC. This gives the protein CASSKDYEQYF. The full variable domain, with the rest looked up from reference TRBV28 and TRBJ2-7, is DVKVTQSSRYLVKRTGEKVFLECVQDMDHENMFWYRQDPGLGLRLIYFSYDVKMKEKGDIPEGYSVSREKKERFSLILESASTNQTSMYLCASSKDYEQYFGPGTRLTVT.

This clone has only one observation. V usage is TRBV27 and J usage is TRBJ2-7, with D tentatively TRBD1 (5 bases). V was clipped by 5 bases and J by 6 bases, with 14 bases between them. CDR3 size: 13 residues. Germline assignment: CDR1 MNHEY and CDR2 SMNVEV (reference sequence). CDR3 residues: CASSQGLGLEQYF. CDR3 DNA: TGTGCCAGCAGTCAGGGTTTGGGGCTCGAGCAGTACTTC.

This clone was detected only once. The CDR3: CASSEGAGTGRNIQYF. CDR3 sequence (DNA): TGTGCCAGCAGCGAGGGGGCGGGGACAGGGAGGAACATTCAGTACTTC. The chain is built from TRBV9 and TRBJ2-4; 9 nucleotides align to TRBD1. The CDR3 length is 16 residues. Trimming at V came to 3 bases and at J to 7 bases, leaving 11 bases not matched to a gene. Germline values: CDR1 SGDLS, CDR2 YYNGEE.

This chain links TRBV7-2 with TRBJ1-5; tentatively, D is TRBD1 (5 bases). V shed 1 base and J shed 0 bases, with 7 bases lying between them. This CDR3 contains 15 residues. Germline values: CDR1 SGHTA, CDR2 FQGNSA. This CDR3 reads CASSLGGYSNQPQHF. The CDR3 bases are TGTGCCAGCAGCTTAGGGGGGTATAGCAATCAGCCCCAGCATTTT.

The rearrangement uses TRBV2 and TRBJ2-7; unclear D gene. With 2 bases removed from V and 4 bases from J, the gap between germline ends came to 6 bases. The CDR3 covers 12 residues. Germline V gene data show CDR1 as SNHLY and CDR2 as FYNNEI. The CDR3: CASSEMAYEQYF. DNA of the CDR3: TGTGCCAGCAGTGAAATGGCGTACGAGCAGTACTTC.

The gene calls are TRBV29-1 and TRBJ1-2, with TRBD1 identical over 8 bases. The germline CDR1 and CDR2 sequences are SQVTM and ANQGSEA. The CDR3 spans 12 residues. V gave up 1 base and J gave up 12 bases; unmatched junction bases: 7. The CDR3 DNA reads as TGCAGCGTTGAAGCCAGGGGGCGTGCACACACCTTC. Amino acid sequence: CSVEARGRAHTF.

The V gene is TRBV21-1, the J gene TRBJ2-5; the table calls TRBD1, which could not be checked here. TRBV21-1 is described as a pseudogene. This CDR3 comprises 14 residues. CDR3 region: CASQEGAHRETQYF. The CDR3 DNA follows: TGTGCCAGCCAGGAAGGGGCCCACCGGGAGACCCAGTACTTC.

This chain links TRBV5-1 with TRBJ2-7; TRBD1 or TRBD2 may be the D gene (5 bases each). V was pared by 7 bases and J by 2 bases, with 10 bases between. This CDR3 spans 12 amino acids. From germline, CDR1 is SGHRS and CDR2 YFSETQ. The CDR3 region is CASGEGPYEQYF. CDR3 sequence (DNA): TGCGCCAGCGGAGAGGGGCCCTACGAGCAGTACTTC.

The chain joins TRBV4-1 to TRBJ2-7, with 7 nucleotides matching TRBD1. CDR1 is MGHRA, CDR2 YSYEKL, per germline. This CDR3 has 16 residues. The V segment lost 3 bases and the J segment 2 bases; nucleotides outside the gene matches: 10. Written as DNA, the CDR3 is TGCGCCAGCAGCCATCTAAGGACAGGATACACCTACGAGCAGTACTTC. Translated: CASSHLRTGYTYEQYF.

The CDR3 DNA is TGTGCCAGCAGCTTAGAAAGGACTAGTTCTGAGCAGTTCTTC. As protein: CASSLERTSSEQFF. This chain joins TRBV7-9 and TRBJ2-1; TRBD2 matches at 7 bases. The trim removed 1 base at V and 9 bases at J, leaving 6 bases unmatched. The CDR3 spans 14 residues. Per germline, CDR1 SEHNR and CDR2 FQNEAQ (reference sequence).

Here the CDR3 reads CACQTGGTGELFF. The CDR3 DNA is TGTGCCTGCCAGACAGGCGGCACCGGGGAGCTGTTTTTT. V gene TRBV30 combines with J gene TRBJ2-2; tentatively, D is TRBD1 (6 bases). Germline loops: CDR1 GTSNPN, CDR2 SVGIG (reference sequence). The CDR3 sequence is 13 residues long. Trimming removed 6 bases at V and 4 bases at J, with 12 bases between.

The chain has TRBV4-2 and TRBJ2-7; 9 positions agree with TRBD2. This CDR3 is built from 14 residues. J gave up 6 bases and V 4 bases, and 7 bases lay outside the gene matches. Germline V gene sequence: CDR1 LGHNA, CDR2 YNFKEQ. This CDR3 reads CASSLSGSSVEQYF. The CDR3 nucleotides read TGTGCCAGCAGCCTTAGCGGGAGCTCTGTCGAGCAGTACTTC.

The chain carries TRBV7-6 and TRBJ2-5; D may be TRBD1 or TRBD2 (5 bases each). The J call may be wrong; the DNA end is better matched by TRBJ2-7. The CDR3 extends over 13 amino acids. The germline V gene has CDR1 SGHVS and CDR2 FNYEAQ. The CDR3 spells CASSPRGGDEQYF. The CDR3 DNA is TGTGCCAGCAGTCCCCGTGGGGGTGACGAGCAGTACTTC.

To note about this clone: This same CDR3 is encoded by further DNA sequences in the sample. The CDR3 DNA is TGTGCCAGCAGTTTTTTGGGGAGCTCCTACGAGCAGTACTTC. Translated, it gives CASSFLGSSYEQYF. V usage is TRBV27 and J usage is TRBJ2-7; tentative D call: TRBD2 (5 bases). This CDR3 is 14 amino acids long. Germline V gives CDR1 MNHEY, CDR2 SMNVEV (reference sequence). Trimming left V 3 bases short and J 0 bases short, with 9 bases between.

The chain employs TRBV5-6 and TRBJ1-5; no reliable D call. With 2 bases removed from V and 3 bases from J, the gap between germline ends came to 9 bases. The CDR3 loop spans 14 amino acids. Germline CDR1 reads SGHDT; CDR2 reads YYEEEE. CDR3 loop: CASSFGPNNQPQHF. The DNA for the CDR3 is TGTGCCAGCAGCTTCGGGCCTAACAATCAGCCCCAGCATTTT.

The gene calls are TRBV6-4 and TRBJ2-5; D ambiguous. Trimming left V 6 bases short and J 0 bases short, with 14 bases between. The CDR3 totals 15 residues. Looked up from germline, CDR1 is MRHNA and CDR2 is SNTAGT. The CDR3 here is CASSPLAAYQETQYF. CDR3 nucleotides: TGTGCCAGCAGCCCCCTTGCAGCGTACCAAGAGACCCAGTACTTC.

About this clone itself: At the DNA level, this CDR3 is encoded by other sequences in the same sample as well. V gene TRBV4-1 combines with J gene TRBJ2-7; D call uncertain. This CDR3 has 12 residues. Germline V CDR1 and CDR2: MGHRA, YSYEKL. Trimming shortened V by 1 base and J by 3 bases, and 4 bases separated the two germline ends. The CDR3: CASSQGGYEQYF. The DNA for the CDR3 is TGCGCCAGCAGCCAAGGGGGCTACGAGCAGTACTTC.

V and J are TRBV6-4 and TRBJ2-7, with 9 bases that match TRBD2. This CDR3 spans 15 amino acids. V was pared by 6 bases and J by 3 bases, with 9 bases of the junction left unmatched. Germline CDR1 reads MRHNA; CDR2 reads SNTAGT. The CDR3 DNA reads as TGTGCCAGCAGCGCCCCGACTAGCGGAAACTACGAGCAGTACTTC. Protein sequence: CASSAPTSGNYEQYF.